This passage covers 20 T cell receptor beta chains from one sample sequenced in a study of T cell changes during pregnancy in multiple sclerosis. Repertoires were generated with immunoSEQ multiplex PCR, while TCRdb's copy carries only in-frame clones and drops some. The data hold tens of thousands of clones, with around nine tenths observed a single time. The material sequenced was CD8+ T cells from peripheral blood mononuclear cells, taken in the first trimester of pregnancy. The receptors here all came from a female donor with multiple sclerosis, enrolled in a pregnancy study.

The chain carries TRBV4-2 and TRBJ2-1; TRBD2 matches 8 bases. Germline assignment: CDR1 LGHNA and CDR2 YNFKEQ. The CDR3 has 15 residues. Trimming removed 2 bases from V and 5 bases from J; junction bases left unmatched: 5. CDR3 sequence reads: CASSQPGRGDNEQFF. The DNA of the CDR3 is TGTGCCAGCAGCCAACCCGGGAGGGGGGACAATGAGCAGTTCTTC.

V is TRBV7-9 and J is TRBJ1-1; D ambiguous. CDR3 length: 16 amino acids. Trimming took 4 bases from V and 1 from J, leaving 16 bases between them. CDR1 and CDR2 (germline): SEHNR, FQNEAQ (reference sequence). This CDR3 reads CASSSRLNFPNTEAFF. In DNA, the CDR3 is TGTGCCAGCAGCTCCAGACTGAACTTCCCGAACACTGAAGCTTTCTTT.

This rearrangement joins TRBV6-4 to TRBJ2-1; D unclear. Germline-derived CDR1 and CDR2 are MRHNA and SNTAGT. CDR3 length equals 13 residues. V lost 6 bases and J lost 8, with 14 bases in between. CDR3 sequence (DNA): TGTGCCAGCAGGGCCTTAGCACGCGATGAGCAGTTCTTC. Amino acid sequence: CASRALARDEQFF.

The CDR3 is CASSLSRENIQYF. The CDR3 nucleotides read TGTGCCAGCAGTTTATCACGGGAAAACATTCAGTACTTC. The rearrangement uses TRBV27 and TRBJ2-4; D is uncertain. Germline V gene lookup returns CDR1 MNHEY and CDR2 SMNVEV (reference sequence). Trimming shortened V by 0 bases and J by 5 bases, and 5 bases separated the two germline ends. The length of the CDR3 is 13 residues.

V gene TRBV5-6 combines with J gene TRBJ2-7; D possibly corresponds to TRBD2 (5 bases). CDR1 is SGHDT and CDR2 is YYEEEE in the germline V gene. This CDR3 comprises 15 residues. Trimming cost V 3 bases and J 2 bases, with 15 bases left between them. The CDR3 DNA reads as TGTGCCAGCAGCTCGCCGGACTCACACACCTACGAGCAGTACTTC. As protein: CASSSPDSHTYEQYF.

The V and J genes are TRBV19 and TRBJ2-1; a weak D match, TRBD2 (6 bases). Per germline, CDR1 LNHDA and CDR2 SQIVND (reference sequence). Trimming removed 5 bases at V and 10 bases at J, with 15 bases between. The CDR3 has 13 residues. CDR3 sequence (DNA): TGTGCCAGTAGTGTCCCGACTAGGGCCGAGCAGTTCTTC. Protein sequence: CASSVPTRAEQFF.

V gene TRBV7-2 combines with J gene TRBJ2-1; maybe TRBD2 (5 bases). The germline V and J ends were trimmed by 6 bases and 1 base, with 10 bases remaining between them. Per the germline V gene, CDR1 is SGHTA and CDR2 is FQGNSA. The CDR3 has 14 amino acids. The CDR3, as DNA: TGTGCCAGCAGTTCGAGGAGGTCCTACAATGAGCAGTTCTTC. It codes for CASSSRRSYNEQFF.

The chain recombines TRBV7-9 with TRBJ2-1, with 7 bases lining up with TRBD2. CDR1 and CDR2 (germline): SEHNR, FQNEAQ (reference sequence). The V gene end was trimmed by 5 bases and the J gene end by 7 bases; junction bases not matched to a gene: 8. CDR3 length: 14 amino acids. CDR3: CASSPRLAVNEQFF. The CDR3, as DNA: TGTGCCAGCAGCCCACGGCTAGCGGTTAATGAGCAGTTCTTC.

The rearrangement uses TRBV7-2 and TRBJ2-7; TRBD2 matches at 7 bases. This CDR3 spans 17 amino acids. V was pared by 2 bases and J by 3 bases, with 13 bases of the junction left unmatched. Germline V lookup: CDR1 SGHTA, CDR2 FQGNSA. For the CDR3, the DNA is TGTGCCAGCAGCTTAATTGGTGTGGGCGGGAGCTTCTACGAGCAGTACTTC. As protein: CASSLIGVGGSFYEQYF. Supplemented by reference TRBV7-2 and TRBJ2-7, the full variable domain reads GAGVSQSPSNKVTEKGKDVELRCDPISGHTALYWYRQSLGQGLEFLIYFQGNSAPDKSGLPSDRFSAERTGGSVSTLTIQRTQQEDSAVYLCASSLIGVGGSFYEQYFGPGTRLTVT.

The rearrangement joins TRBV7-6 to TRBJ2-5; D may be TRBD2 (6 bases). Trimming took off 1 base at V and 5 bases at J, with 32 bases between the two ends. The germline CDR1 and CDR2 sequences are SGHVS and FNYEAQ. CDR3 length: 21 amino acids. The CDR3 region has the DNA TGTGCCAGCAGCTTAGTGTCAATAGGGTGGCGGGATCCACTAATAGAGGAGACCCAGTACTTC. It translates to CASSLVSIGWRDPLIEETQYF. The entire variable domain, with the rest obtained from reference TRBV7-6 and TRBJ2-5, is as follows: GAGVSQSPRYKVTKRGQDVALRCDPISGHVSLYWYRQALGQGPEFLTYFNYEAQQDKSGLPNDRFSAERPEGSISTLTIQRTEQRDSAMYRCASSLVSIGWRDPLIEETQYFGPGTRLLVL.

The CDR3 coding sequence is TGTGCCAGCAGCCCCGCGAGTGGGGAGACCCTTACAATGAGTCAGTTCTTC. Amino acid sequence: CASSPASGETLTMSQFF. V and J are TRBV28 and TRBJ2-1; tentatively, D is TRBD2 (5 bases). Germline CDR1 and CDR2: MDHEN and SYDVKM. V dropped 6 bases and J dropped 13 bases, with 31 bases sitting between them. This CDR3 is built from 17 residues.

V usage is TRBV27 and J usage is TRBJ2-3, with D uncertain. With 3 bases removed from V and 3 bases from J, the gap between germline ends came to 7 bases. Germline CDR1 MNHEY, CDR2 SMNVEV (reference sequence). The CDR3 is 13 amino acids. Here the CDR3 DNA reads TGTGCCAGCAGTTTCGTCTCGACAGATACGCAGTATTTT. It is translated as CASSFVSTDTQYF.

V gene TRBV6-5 combines with J gene TRBJ2-5, with TRBD2 matching over 7 bases. Per the germline V gene, CDR1 is MNHEY and CDR2 is SVGAGI. The CDR3 length is 16 residues. The V segment lost 2 bases and the J segment 1 base; nucleotides outside the gene matches: 7. This CDR3 is CASSYPGLGGQETQYF. The CDR3 nucleotides read TGTGCCAGCAGTTACCCCGGACTAGGAGGCCAAGAGACCCAGTACTTC.

J is TRBJ2-1 and V is TRBV28, with a tentative D call TRBD2 (6 bases). Germline V gene lookup returns CDR1 MDHEN and CDR2 SYDVKM. This CDR3 has 17 amino acids. V was cut by 10 bases and J by 4 bases, with 26 bases left in between. CDR3 amino acids: CATSGLGFGSLYNEQFF. The CDR3 DNA reads TGTGCCACCTCGGGACTTGGCTTTGGGTCGCTATACAATGAGCAGTTCTTC.

The chain joins TRBV28 to TRBJ1-2, with D possibly being TRBD1 (6 bases). Germline V gene lookup returns CDR1 MDHEN and CDR2 SYDVKM. The CDR3 consists of 14 residues. V lost 5 bases to trimming and J lost 3 bases, with 13 bases between them. CDR3 nucleotide sequence: TGTGCCAGCAGTCCAGAGGGGGGGGACTATGGCTACACCTTC. Translation gives CASSPEGGDYGYTF.

Notes on this clone: Relative to the germline gene, one junction end is altered; a read error may explain this. This chain links TRBV7-7 with TRBJ2-1; 10 nucleotides align to TRBD2. This CDR3 has 16 amino acids. The V gene's germline CDR1 is SSHAT and CDR2 FNYEAQ (reference sequence). The CDR3 sequence is CASSRLAGVPYNEQFF. The DNA of the CDR3 is TGTGCTAGCAGCCGCCTAGCGGGAGTTCCCTACAATGAGCAGTTCTTC.

This clone was recorded a few times. The CDR3 DNA is TGTGCCAGCAGTTCTAAGCGCACCAGGGTAGAAAAGACCCAGTACTTC. Protein sequence: CASSSKRTRVEKTQYF. The chain combines TRBV28 with TRBJ2-5, with a tentative D call TRBD1 (5 bases). Germline CDR1 is MDHEN and CDR2 is SYDVKM. The CDR3 has 16 amino acids. Trimming took 4 bases from V and 6 from J, leaving 21 bases between them.

V is TRBV5-4 and J is TRBJ2-7; tentative D call: TRBD1 (6 bases). Germline values: CDR1 SGHNT, CDR2 YYREEE (reference sequence). V was cut by 2 bases and J by 2 bases, with 14 bases left in between. The CDR3 covers 15 residues. DNA of the CDR3: TGTGCCAGCAGCTTTCAGGGGTCCGCACCCTACGAGCAGTACTTC. Encoded protein: CASSFQGSAPYEQYF.

This chain uses TRBV27 with TRBJ2-5, with D tentatively TRBD2 (6 bases). The germline gives CDR1 MNHEY, CDR2 SMNVEV (reference sequence). CDR3 length: 14 residues. V was shortened by 1 base and J by 1 base, with 7 bases between the two germline ends. CDR3 protein: CASSLLGGQETQYF. The DNA for the CDR3 is TGTGCCAGCAGTTTATTGGGAGGCCAAGAGACCCAGTACTTC.

As DNA, the CDR3 is TGCGCCAGCAGCTTGAAGCTAGCGGGACCCCAAGAGACCCAGTACTTC. This translates into CASSLKLAGPQETQYF. The V and J genes are TRBV5-1 and TRBJ2-5; 9 bases map to TRBD2. The CDR3 length is 16 residues. Per the germline V gene, CDR1 is SGHRS and CDR2 is YFSETQ. V lost 1 base to trimming and J lost 1 base; unmatched junction nucleotides: 5.